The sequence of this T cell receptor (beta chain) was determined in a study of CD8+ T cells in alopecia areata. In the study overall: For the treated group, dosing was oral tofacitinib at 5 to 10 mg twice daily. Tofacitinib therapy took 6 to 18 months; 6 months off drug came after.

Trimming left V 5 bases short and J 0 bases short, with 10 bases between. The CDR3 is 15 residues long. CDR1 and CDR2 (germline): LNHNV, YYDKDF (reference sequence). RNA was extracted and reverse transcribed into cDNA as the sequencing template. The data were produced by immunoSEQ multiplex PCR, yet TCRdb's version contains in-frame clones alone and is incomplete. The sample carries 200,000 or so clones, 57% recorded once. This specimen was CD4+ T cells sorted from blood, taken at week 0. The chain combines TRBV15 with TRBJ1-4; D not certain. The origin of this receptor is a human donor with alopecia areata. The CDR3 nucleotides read TGTGCCACCAGCGGACGGCTTGCAACTAATGAAAAACTGTTTTTT. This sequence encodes CATSGRLATNEKLFF.